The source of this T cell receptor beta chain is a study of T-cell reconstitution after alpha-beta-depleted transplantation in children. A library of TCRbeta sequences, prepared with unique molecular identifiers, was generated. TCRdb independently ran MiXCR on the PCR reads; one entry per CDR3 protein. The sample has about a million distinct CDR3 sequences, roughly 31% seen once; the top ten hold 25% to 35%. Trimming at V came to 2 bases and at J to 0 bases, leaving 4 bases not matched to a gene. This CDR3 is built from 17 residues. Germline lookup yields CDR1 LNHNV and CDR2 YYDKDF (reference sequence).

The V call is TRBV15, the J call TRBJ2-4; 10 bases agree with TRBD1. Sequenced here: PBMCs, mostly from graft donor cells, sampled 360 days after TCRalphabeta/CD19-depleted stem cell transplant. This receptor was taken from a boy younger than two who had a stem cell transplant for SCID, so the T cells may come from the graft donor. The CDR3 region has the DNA TGTGCCACCAGCAGATCCCGGGACAGGGGAGCCAAAAACATTCAGTACTTC. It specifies CATSRSRDRGAKNIQYF.